These T cell receptor beta chains were read from a single sample in a study of CXCR3-negative and CXCR3-positive naive CD8 T cells. One entry per CDR3 protein, without DNA, is what TCRdb gives after re-calling the 5' RACE reads. The listing contains approximately 40,000 distinct CDR3 sequences. Sequencing was done on a sample of memory CD8+ T cells from blood. The receptors come from a human donor in good health. Some clones in this sample may be carry-over from other donors' samples. Each CDR3 is given with its conserved first and last residue.

J gene	V gene	CDR3 protein
TRBJ1-2	TRBV7-9	CASSPIFNYGYTF
TRBJ2-5	TRBV29-1	CSVEKDSQETQYF
TRBJ2-2	TRBV7-3	CARSLYPGTANTGELFF
TRBJ2-7	TRBV29-1	CSVEDRNRNYEQYF
TRBJ2-5	TRBV27	CATSERGTETQYF
TRBJ2-7	TRBV15	CATSREGGPPHEQYF
TRBJ2-7	TRBV28	CASSNLQGAYEQYF
TRBJ2-3	TRBV7-2	CASRRRYVGTDTQYF
TRBJ2-5	TRBV12-3/TRBV12-4	CASSWEGSQETQYF
TRBJ1-2	TRBV24-1	CATSDLAGDGYTF
TRBJ2-5	TRBV5-6	CASSFTGFLETQYF
TRBJ1-2	TRBV7-3	CASTDRVDGYTF
TRBJ2-1	TRBV12-3/TRBV12-4	CASSLSQTSSYNEQFF
TRBJ1-4	TRBV7-3	CASSPTVGEKLFF
TRBJ2-1	TRBV7-7	CASSSGTGDEPDYNEQFF
TRBJ2-1	TRBV29-1	CSANDRAGKGGEQFF
TRBJ2-1	TRBV7-9	CASSPLRGDYNEQFF
TRBJ2-3	TRBV6-4	CASSDGTSGTDTQYF
TRBJ2-7	TRBV11-2	CASSLASRGLSYEQYF
TRBJ2-5	TRBV3-1	CASSLDRGWETQYF
TRBJ2-3	TRBV9	CASEAGGPDTQYF
TRBJ2-3	TRBV27	CASSSPTLTTDTQYF
TRBJ2-1	TRBV11-2	CASSLEATPGDEQFF
TRBJ2-7	TRBV6-2/TRBV6-3	CASSFQRDEQYF
TRBJ2-7	TRBV28	CASSFAGKTYEQYF
TRBJ2-6	TRBV6-2/TRBV6-3	CASSPDSGANVLTF
TRBJ1-2	TRBV29-1	CSVFAPQTRDYGYTF